A selection of T cell receptor beta chains follows, all from one sample in a study of blood T cell repertoires in COVID-19. TCRdb's table, derived via immunoSEQ multiplex PCR, lists solely in-frame clones and lacks some. In the table there are some 300,000 clones, 85% to 90% of which are singletons. The material sequenced was peripheral blood. The origin of the receptors is a woman aged 45-60 years with COVID-19, enrolled during active disease. Each CDR3 is given with its conserved first and last residue. Fields, in order: V gene, J gene, D gene, CDR3 protein. D genes are given only for firm matches.

>TRBV7-3|TRBJ2-7|TRBD2
CASSSGLADEQYF
>TRBV23-1|TRBJ2-4|NA
CASSHRRWGAMGKNIQYF
>TRBV30|TRBJ1-4|NA
CAWSVVRSEKLFF
>TRBV4-1|TRBJ2-5|TRBD1
CASSQAGYRDRKETQYF
>TRBV7-9|TRBJ2-2|TRBD2
CASSGGEYTGELFF
>TRBV28|TRBJ2-1|TRBD2
CASSLILGGRAYNEQFF
>TRBV7-9|TRBJ1-1|TRBD1
CASSQGATTAEAFF
>TRBV5-4|TRBJ1-1|NA
CASSLGSGANTEAFF
>TRBV10-3|TRBJ1-1|NA
CAISDRLPGTEAFF
>TRBV24-1|TRBJ1-1|NA
CATSDFSKRAFF
>TRBV6-2/TRBV6-3|TRBJ1-1|NA
CASSLRQALNTEAFF
>TRBV6-2/TRBV6-3|TRBJ1-4|TRBD1
CASSWTGDWEKLFF
>TRBV28|TRBJ1-5|NA
CASTSPGGNQPQHF
>TRBV30|TRBJ2-5|NA
CAWSRGLLETQYF
>TRBV4-2|TRBJ2-7|NA
CASSHLTPSYEQYF
>TRBV4-2|TRBJ2-3|TRBD2
CASSQVTSETTDTQYF
>TRBV7-2|TRBJ2-2|TRBD1
CASSPGQGNVESTGELFF
>TRBV5-1|TRBJ2-2|TRBD2
CASSRDWREYYTGELFF
>TRBV5-1|TRBJ2-7|TRBD2
CASSPGTSGRAWSYEQYF
>TRBV5-1|TRBJ1-1|NA
CASSGRGGLNTEAFF
>TRBV25-1|TRBJ1-2|TRBD1
CASRDRGRGGYTF
>TRBV5-1|TRBJ1-3|NA
CASSLTNSGNTIYF
>TRBV20-1|TRBJ1-1|NA
CSVVPNTEAFF
>TRBV2|TRBJ2-2|NA
CASSEQATNTGELFF
>TRBV30|TRBJ2-3|NA
CAWSVRAGRPDTQYF
>TRBV7-9|TRBJ1-5|NA
CASSLGTANQPQHF
>TRBV7-9|TRBJ2-7|NA
CASSSPRSLVDREQYF
>TRBV30|TRBJ1-5|TRBD1
CAWSYGQGNQPQHF
>TRBV6-5|TRBJ2-1|NA
CASSRSSYNEQFF
>TRBV6-5|TRBJ2-5|NA
CASTTGAGGETQYF
>TRBV10-3|TRBJ1-5|NA
CAISEQGGNQPQHF
>TRBV5-4|TRBJ2-5|NA
CASSLRATQETQYF
>TRBV11-2|TRBJ2-3|TRBD2
CASSQLAGGFADTQYF
>TRBV7-9|TRBJ2-7|NA
CASSLGLAPHEQYF
>TRBV19|TRBJ1-1|NA
CASSIGTRNTEAFF
>TRBV30|TRBJ1-1|TRBD1
CAWTPDRATEAFF
>TRBV5-1|TRBJ2-3|NA
CASSSTGSGTDTQYF
>TRBV6-5|TRBJ1-4|NA
CASSYRRSGNEKLFF
>TRBV19|TRBJ1-1|NA
CASSLYPGNTEAFF
>TRBV7-2|TRBJ2-3|TRBD1
CASSSGGQGVQYF
>TRBV10-2|TRBJ1-2|TRBD1
CASGLEGQSLNTF
>TRBV5-8|TRBJ1-1|NA
CASSLPTGKNTEAFF
>TRBV6-5|TRBJ1-2|NA
CASNLRSGNYGYTF
>TRBV19|TRBJ2-1|TRBD2
CASSQRGSGGYNEQFF
>TRBV7-9|TRBJ1-1|TRBD1
CASSDTGVLTEAFF
>TRBV2|TRBJ2-3|NA
CANGGNLRDTQYF
>TRBV24-1|TRBJ1-5|NA
CATSPNRAGQPQHF
>TRBV6-1|TRBJ2-7|TRBD2
CASSGPWGAGGYEQYF
>TRBV12-5|TRBJ1-1|TRBD1
CASGLRQGTEAFF
>TRBV7-7|TRBJ2-3|NA
CASSRTGSSTDTQYF
>TRBV3-1/TRBV3-2|TRBJ2-1|NA
CASSVRGFSYNEQFF
>TRBV19|TRBJ2-7|TRBD1
CASSMAGTGTYEQYF
>TRBV6-5|TRBJ1-2|TRBD1
CASRGTGENYGYTF
>TRBV9|TRBJ2-7|TRBD2
CASSARGGSAYEQYF
>TRBV9|TRBJ1-2|TRBD1
CASSRTGTAGYGYTF
>TRBV12-3/TRBV12-4|TRBJ1-2|NA
CASSVGAAYGYTF